The clone carrying this T cell receptor (beta chain) has a handful of counts. Its target is not known. This specimen comes from a study of cytomegalovirus exposure and HLA in healthy donors. The CDR3 has 12 residues. The germline V and J ends were trimmed by 6 bases and 3 bases, with 8 bases remaining between them. Germline V gene lookup returns CDR1 MNHEY and CDR2 SVGAGI. The PCR made use of 60 Vbeta and 13 Jbeta primers. This table comes from immunoSEQ multiplex PCR, and its TCRdb copy is limited to in-frame clones, with some not included. This sample has approximately 200,000 clones, with 65% to 85% found just once. Study-level results: Common viral pathogens (according to a later analysis) appeared linked to several of the most significant clusters. As a later analysis showed, a missense DCLRE1C variant was linked to trimming of TCR beta V- and J-genes. As immune exposure information, only CMV serostatus was available.

This sequence joins TRBV6-5 and TRBJ1-1; D gene uncertain. This sequence was found in a woman in her twenties or thirties in good health and CMV-seropositive. The specimen sequenced was PBMCs. The CDR3 DNA sequence: TGTGCCAGCAGACAGAGGGACACTGAAGCTTTCTTT. It encodes CASRQRDTEAFF.